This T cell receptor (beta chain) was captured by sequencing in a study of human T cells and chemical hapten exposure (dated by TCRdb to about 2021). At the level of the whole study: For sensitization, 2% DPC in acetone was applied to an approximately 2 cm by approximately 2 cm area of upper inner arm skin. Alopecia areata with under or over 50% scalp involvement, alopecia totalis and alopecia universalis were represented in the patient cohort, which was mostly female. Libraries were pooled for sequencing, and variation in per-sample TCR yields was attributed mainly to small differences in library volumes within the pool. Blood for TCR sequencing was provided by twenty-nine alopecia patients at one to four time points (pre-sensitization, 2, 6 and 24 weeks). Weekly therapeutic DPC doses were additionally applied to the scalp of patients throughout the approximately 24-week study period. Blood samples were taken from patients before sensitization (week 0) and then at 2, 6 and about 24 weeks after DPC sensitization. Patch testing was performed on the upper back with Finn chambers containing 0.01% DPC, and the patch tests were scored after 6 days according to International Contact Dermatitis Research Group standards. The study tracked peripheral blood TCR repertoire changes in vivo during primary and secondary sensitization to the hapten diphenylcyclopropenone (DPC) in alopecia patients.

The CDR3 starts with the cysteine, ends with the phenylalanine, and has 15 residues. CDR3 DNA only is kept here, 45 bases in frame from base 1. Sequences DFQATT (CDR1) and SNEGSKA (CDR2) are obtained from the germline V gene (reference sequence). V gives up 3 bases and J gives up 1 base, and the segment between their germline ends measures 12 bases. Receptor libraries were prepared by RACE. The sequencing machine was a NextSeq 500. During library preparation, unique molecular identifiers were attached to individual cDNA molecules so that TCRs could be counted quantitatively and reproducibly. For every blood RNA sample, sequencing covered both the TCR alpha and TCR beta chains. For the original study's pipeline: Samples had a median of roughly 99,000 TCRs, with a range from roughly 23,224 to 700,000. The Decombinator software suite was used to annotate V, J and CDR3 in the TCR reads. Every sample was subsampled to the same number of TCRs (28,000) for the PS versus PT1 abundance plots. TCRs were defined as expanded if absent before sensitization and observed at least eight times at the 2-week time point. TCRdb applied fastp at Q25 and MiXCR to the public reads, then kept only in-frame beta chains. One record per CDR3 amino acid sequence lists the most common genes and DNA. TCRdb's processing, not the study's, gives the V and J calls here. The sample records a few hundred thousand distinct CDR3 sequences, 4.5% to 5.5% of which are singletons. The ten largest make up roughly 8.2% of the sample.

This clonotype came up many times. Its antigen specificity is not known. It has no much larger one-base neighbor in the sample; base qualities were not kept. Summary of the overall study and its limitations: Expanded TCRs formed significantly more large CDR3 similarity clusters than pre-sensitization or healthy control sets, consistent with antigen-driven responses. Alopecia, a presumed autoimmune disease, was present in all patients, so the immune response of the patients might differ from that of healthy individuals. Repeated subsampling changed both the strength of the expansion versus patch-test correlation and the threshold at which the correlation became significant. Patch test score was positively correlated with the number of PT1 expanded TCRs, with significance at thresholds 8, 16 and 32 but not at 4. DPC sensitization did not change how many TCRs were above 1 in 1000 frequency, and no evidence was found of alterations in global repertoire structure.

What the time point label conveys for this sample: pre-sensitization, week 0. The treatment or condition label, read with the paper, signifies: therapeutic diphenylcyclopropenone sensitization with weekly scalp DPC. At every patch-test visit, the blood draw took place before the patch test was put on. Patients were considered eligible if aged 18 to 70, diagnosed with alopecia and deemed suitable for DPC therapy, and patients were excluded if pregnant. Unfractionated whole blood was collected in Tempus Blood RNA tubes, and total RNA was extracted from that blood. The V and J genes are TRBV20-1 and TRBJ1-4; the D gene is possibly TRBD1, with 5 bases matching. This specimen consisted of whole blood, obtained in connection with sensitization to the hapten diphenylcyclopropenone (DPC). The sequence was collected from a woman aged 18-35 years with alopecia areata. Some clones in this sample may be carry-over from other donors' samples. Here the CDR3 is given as CSARRGVGTNEKLFF. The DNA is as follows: TGCAGTGCTAGGAGAGGGGTAGGAACTAATGAAAAACTGTTTTTT.